This TCR beta chain is from a study of lymphopenia after photon versus proton radiotherapy. Generated by immunoSEQ multiplex PCR, the TCRdb table keeps only in-frame clones and is missing some. The sample has more than 25,000 clones, 80% to 90% seen once. Study findings and constraints: Photon-treated patients lost naive T cells and TCR diversity; proton-treated stayed stable. Better survival with proton therapy was suggested as possible, not demonstrated. A bigger post-nadir fall in TCR diversity correlated inversely with survival time in deceased patients.

This clone was picked up one time. Its antigen is unidentified. Germline V gives CDR1 MNHNY, CDR2 SVGAGI (reference sequence). The CDR3 covers 14 residues. The ends lost 5 bases at V and 5 bases at J; junction bases unmatched: 2. Sequences were derived from peripheral blood, sampled from a patient treated with proton-based radiotherapy. The chain joins TRBV6-6 to TRBJ2-2; 10 positions agree with TRBD1. The sequence was collected from a woman aged 55-75 years with cholangiocarcinoma. Some clones in this sample may be carry-over from other donors' samples. CDR3: CASSPGQGTGELFF. DNA for the CDR3: TGTGCCAGCAGTCCGGGACAGGGGACCGGGGAGCTGTTTTTT.